Following are 20 T cell receptor beta chains from one sample sequenced in a study of blood T cells in healthy people across ages. The second PCR ran about 6 to 11 cycles with a sample-barcoded 5' primer and J-beta primers. TCRdb passed the 5' RACE reads through MiXCR, listing each CDR3 protein once. The table records 650,000 to 1,000,000 distinct CDR3 sequences, 35% to 40% of them present only once. Sequenced sample: blood. The receptors stem from a man between 18 and 35 years old in good health.

The chain joins TRBV9 to TRBJ1-2; D perhaps matches TRBD1 (5 bases). V lost 3 bases and J lost 4, with 13 bases in between. Germline V gene lookup returns CDR1 SGDLS and CDR2 YYNGEE. The CDR3 totals 14 residues. The CDR3 here is CASSANTGLYGYTF. In DNA, the CDR3 is TGTGCCAGCAGCGCAAACACAGGACTCTATGGCTACACCTTC.

This clonotype was seen at least ten times. The genes are TRBV15 and TRBJ2-4; no firm D call. V was clipped by 0 bases and J by 3 bases, with 12 bases between them. This CDR3 spans 16 amino acids. Germline V CDR1 and CDR2: LNHNV, YYDKDF (reference sequence). The CDR3 coding sequence is TGTGCCACCAGCAGAGATGAGCAAACCGACAAAAACATTCAGTACTTC. Amino acid sequence: CATSRDEQTDKNIQYF.

The chain recombines TRBV6-2 or TRBV6-3 with TRBJ2-3; 7 bases line up with TRBD1. This CDR3 is built from 16 residues. V was pared by 6 bases and J by 2 bases, with 11 bases of the junction left unmatched. Germline V lookup: CDR1 MNHEY, CDR2 SVGEGT. This CDR3 is CASSPRTGGFTDTQYF. In nucleotides, the CDR3 is TGTGCCAGCAGCCCTAGGACAGGCGGCTTCACAGATACGCAGTATTTT.

The rearrangement links TRBV4-1 to TRBJ1-4, with TRBD1 as a possible D gene (6 bases). This CDR3 is built from 14 residues. V lost 8 bases and J 5 bases, leaving 15 bases between the germline ends. Per the germline V gene, CDR1 is MGHRA and CDR2 is YSYEKL. The CDR3 loop is CASSSPTGNEKLFF. CDR3 DNA: TGCGCCAGCTCCTCCCCCACAGGGAATGAAAAACTGTTTTTT.

In this sample, this clonotype turned up a few times. The rearrangement links TRBV7-2 to TRBJ2-3; tentatively, D is TRBD2 (5 bases). Per the germline V gene, CDR1 is SGHTA and CDR2 is FQGNSA. This CDR3 comprises 15 residues. V shed 5 bases and J shed 1 base, with 13 bases lying between them. CDR3 in amino acids: CASSPRGLGTDTQYF. The CDR3 DNA reads as TGTGCCAGCAGCCCTAGAGGGTTAGGCACAGATACGCAGTATTTT.

The V call is TRBV10-3, the J call TRBJ2-7, with 10 bases fitting TRBD1. Germline V gives CDR1 ENHRY, CDR2 SYGVKD. With V trimmed by 2 bases and J by 2 bases, 6 bases remained unmatched. The length of the CDR3 is 16 residues. The CDR3 spells CAISEPTGTGAYEQYF. CDR3 nucleotides: TGTGCCATCAGTGAGCCTACCGGGACAGGGGCCTACGAGCAGTACTTC.

The chain recombines TRBV6-2 or TRBV6-3 with TRBJ2-5, with D perhaps TRBD1 or TRBD2 (5 bases each). Trimming removed 2 bases at V and 1 base at J, with 14 bases between. This CDR3 comprises 16 residues. From germline, CDR1 is MNHEY and CDR2 SVGEGT. The CDR3 bases are TGTGCCAGCAGTTACGGGCGTGGGGGAAGCCAAGAGACCCAGTACTTC. Translated: CASSYGRGGSQETQYF.

The J gene is TRBJ2-1, the V gene TRBV20-1; 7 bases map to TRBD1. Gene TRBJ2-7 matches the end of the DNA better, so the J call may be wrong. Looked up from germline, CDR1 is DFQATT and CDR2 is SNEGSKA (reference sequence). This CDR3 comprises 15 residues. CDR3 in amino acids: CSAPPRTGSVNEQYF. Here the CDR3 DNA reads TGCAGTGCACCACCGAGGACAGGAAGCGTAAATGAGCAGTACTTC.

The rearrangement uses TRBV5-6 and TRBJ2-4; 7 bases line up with TRBD2. This CDR3 is 13 amino acids long. Trimming took 2 bases from V and 13 from J; bases not matched to a gene: 9. Per the germline V gene, CDR1 is SGHDT and CDR2 is YYEEEE. The CDR3 DNA is TGTGCCAGCAGCTTCGACATTCGGCGGGAGCAGTACTTC. Its protein is CASSFDIRREQYF.

Only a few counts were recorded for this clonotype. V usage is TRBV6-6 and J usage is TRBJ2-5; D gene unclear. Deletions cut 4 bases from V and 11 bases from J, with 11 bases between. The CDR3 is made up of 11 amino acids. Germline loops: CDR1 MNHNY, CDR2 SVGAGI (reference sequence). The CDR3 loop is CASSSANEQYF. The CDR3 nucleotides are TGTGCCAGCAGTTCAGCGAATGAGCAGTACTTC.

The sample holds many counts of this clonotype. This chain joins TRBV6-4 and TRBJ2-1; a possible D gene is TRBD2 (6 bases). Germline loops: CDR1 MRHNA, CDR2 SNTAGT. V was cut by 0 bases and J by 1 base, with 7 bases left in between. This CDR3 has 15 residues. CDR3 coding DNA: TGTGCCAGCAGTGACTCAAGCGGGTCCTACAATGAGCAGTTCTTC. This codes for CASSDSSGSYNEQFF.

The chain uses TRBV20-1 and TRBJ2-1; D uncertain. The tail of the sequence fits TRBJ2-7 better, so the J call may be wrong. There are 20 residues in the CDR3. The germline gives CDR1 DFQATT, CDR2 SNEGSKA (reference sequence). Here the CDR3 DNA reads TGCAGTGCTAGAGATACTGCCGGATCACCAATCCACTTCTCCTACAATGAGCAGTACTTC. Encoded protein: CSARDTAGSPIHFSYNEQYF.

This clonotype was seen a few times. This chain joins TRBV29-1 and TRBJ1-1, with a possible D match to TRBD1 (5 bases). The V gene's germline CDR1 is SQVTM and CDR2 ANQGSEA. This CDR3 is built from 12 residues. Trimming stripped 0 bases from V and 8 bases from J, with 10 bases between. Written as DNA, the CDR3 is TGCAGCGTTGAAGATTGGGGGAGGGAAGCTTTCTTT. Amino acid sequence: CSVEDWGREAFF.

The V gene is TRBV6-6, the J gene TRBJ2-2; TRBD2 might be the D (5 bases). Trimming shortened V by 5 bases and J by 5 bases, and 12 bases separated the two germline ends. The CDR3 has 14 residues. Germline CDR1 reads MNHNY; CDR2 reads SVGAGI (reference sequence). The CDR3 nucleotides are TGTGCCAGCAGTCCCCCGGACTGGACCGGGGAGCTGTTTTTT. The encoded protein is CASSPPDWTGELFF.

This clonotype was counted a few times. The CDR3 nucleotides read TGCGCCAGCAGCTTGGCAGGGGGACACAATCAGCCCCAGCATTTT. Translation: CASSLAGGHNQPQHF. The chain couples TRBV5-1 to TRBJ1-5, with 7 bases identical to TRBD1. J was trimmed by 3 bases and V by 0 bases; bases with no gene match: 3. CDR1 and CDR2 from the germline V gene are SGHRS and YFSETQ. The CDR3 has 15 amino acids.

V gene TRBV6-2 or TRBV6-3 combines with J gene TRBJ1-1, with a tentative D call TRBD1 (6 bases). This CDR3 has 13 amino acids. Trimming removed 6 bases from V and 5 bases from J, with 13 bases in between. CDR1 MNHEY and CDR2 SVGEGT come from the germline V gene. Here the CDR3 reads CASSRRGRTEAFF. The CDR3 bases are TGTGCCAGCAGCCGCAGGGGAAGGACTGAAGCTTTCTTT.

This clonotype has a count of ten or more. The chain carries TRBV20-1 and TRBJ2-5; perhaps TRBD2 as D (6 bases). This CDR3 is 14 amino acids long. Germline lookup yields CDR1 DFQATT and CDR2 SNEGSKA (reference sequence). The V gene lost 0 bases and the J gene lost 5 bases, with 13 bases spanning the gap. CDR3 residues: CSARDPGGWETQYF. CDR3 in DNA: TGCAGTGCTAGAGATCCCGGGGGATGGGAGACCCAGTACTTC.

The chain combines TRBV6-2 or TRBV6-3 with TRBJ1-5; possibly TRBD1 for D (6 bases). Per germline, CDR1 MNHEY and CDR2 SVGEGT. The V end lost 10 bases, the J end lost 3 bases, and 16 bases lay between the germline ends. The CDR3 is 14 amino acids. This CDR3 is CATTWQGYNQPQHF. CDR3 coding DNA: TGTGCCACCACTTGGCAGGGGTACAATCAGCCCCAGCATTTT.

V is TRBV6-1 and J is TRBJ1-5; D may be TRBD1 (5 bases). V gave up 1 base and J gave up 3 bases, with 7 bases separating them. The CDR3 spans 14 residues. Germline CDR1 reads MNHNS; CDR2 reads SASEGT. DNA of the CDR3: TGTGCCAGCAGTGAAGGGGACTTCAATCAGCCCCAGCATTTT. Amino acids: CASSEGDFNQPQHF.

The chain has TRBV6-1 and TRBJ2-1; D is unclear. In germline, CDR1 is MNHNS, CDR2 SASEGT. The ends were cut back, 8 bases at V and 3 bases at J, with 11 bases in the middle. The CDR3 length is 13 residues. CDR3 amino acids: CASALNFYNEQFF. CDR3 bases: TGTGCCAGCGCATTGAACTTCTACAATGAGCAGTTCTTC.